These T cell receptor beta chains were read from a single sample in a study of cytomegalovirus exposure and HLA in healthy donors. Clones were read by immunoSEQ multiplex PCR, and TCRdb kept only the in-frame ones, dropping some. The sample consists of 120,000 to 150,000 clones, 70% to 90% of them appearing once. The sample was PBMCs. Receptors originate from a man between 18 and 35 years old in good health and CMV-seronegative. Both conserved end residues are part of each CDR3. A D gene is named only where the DNA matches it firmly. Not all rows give a size; the values are once, few, many and, for expanded clones, a class.

D gene: TRBD1
clone size: -
V gene: TRBV29-1
J gene: TRBJ2-7
CDR3 DNA: TGCAGCGTTGTTGAAGTAGGACAGGGGGCCTACGAGCAGTACTTC
CDR3 protein: CSVVEVGQGAYEQYF

D gene: -
clone size: few
V gene: TRBV19
J gene: TRBJ2-2
CDR3 DNA: TGTGCCAGTAGTATGGGGACACCGGTCAGAACCGGGGAGCTGTTTTTT
CDR3 protein: CASSMGTPVRTGELFF

D gene: -
clone size: -
V gene: TRBV10-1
J gene: TRBJ2-3
CDR3 DNA: TGCGCCAGCAGCCCAATTTTCACAGATACGCAGTATTTT
CDR3 protein: CASSPIFTDTQYF

D gene: TRBD2
clone size: -
V gene: TRBV30
J gene: TRBJ2-1
CDR3 DNA: TGTGCCTGGAGATCCGGGACTAGCGTGTACAATGAGCAGTTCTTC
CDR3 protein: CAWRSGTSVYNEQFF

D gene: TRBD2
clone size: once
V gene: TRBV20-1
J gene: TRBJ2-3
CDR3 DNA: TGCAGTGCTAGAAGGACTAGCGAGCAGTATTTT
CDR3 protein: CSARRTSEQYF

D gene: TRBD1
clone size: once
V gene: TRBV19
J gene: TRBJ1-2
CDR3 DNA: TGTGCCAGTAAGGGGGACAGCCCTAACTATGGCTACACCTTC
CDR3 protein: CASKGDSPNYGYTF

D gene: -
clone size: -
V gene: TRBV27
J gene: TRBJ1-2
CDR3 DNA: TGTGCCAGCAGTTTAAATAATCGGGGTGGCGGCTACACCTTC
CDR3 protein: CASSLNNRGGGYTF

D gene: TRBD2
clone size: -
V gene: TRBV11-2
J gene: TRBJ2-1
CDR3 DNA: TGTGCCAGCAGCCGCCGGGGGGACAATGAGCAGTTCTTC
CDR3 protein: CASSRRGDNEQFF

D gene: -
clone size: -
V gene: TRBV6-5
J gene: TRBJ2-7
CDR3 DNA: TGTGCCAGCAGTTACTCGACAGGACTCACCTACGAGCAGTACTTC
CDR3 protein: CASSYSTGLTYEQYF

D gene: -
clone size: -
V gene: TRBV19
J gene: TRBJ1-5
CDR3 DNA: TGTGCCAGTAGTATGTTTGGGCAGAGCAATCAGCCCCAGCATTTT
CDR3 protein: CASSMFGQSNQPQHF

D gene: -
clone size: -
V gene: TRBV18
J gene: TRBJ1-1
CDR3 DNA: TGTGCCAGCTCACACCCCGGACAGCCCTACACTGAAGCTTTCTTT
CDR3 protein: CASSHPGQPYTEAFF

D gene: TRBD1
clone size: -
V gene: TRBV18
J gene: TRBJ1-4
CDR3 DNA: TGTGCCAGCTCACCGATATCGGGACAGGGGATTAATGAAAAACTGTTTTTT
CDR3 protein: CASSPISGQGINEKLFF

D gene: -
clone size: -
V gene: TRBV27
J gene: TRBJ2-1
CDR3 DNA: TGTGCCAGCAGTCCATTAGGGGGTAAGGTCTTCGAGCAGTTCTTC
CDR3 protein: CASSPLGGKVFEQFF

D gene: TRBD1
clone size: -
V gene: TRBV6-5
J gene: TRBJ1-1
CDR3 DNA: TGTGCCAGCAGTGGACAGGGTTTAGACACTGAAGCTTTCTTT
CDR3 protein: CASSGQGLDTEAFF

D gene: TRBD1
clone size: few
V gene: TRBV11-2
J gene: TRBJ2-1
CDR3 DNA: TGTGCCAGCAGCCCTATGGGACAGGCCTACAATGAGCAGTTCTTC
CDR3 protein: CASSPMGQAYNEQFF

D gene: -
clone size: -
V gene: TRBV18
J gene: TRBJ1-1
CDR3 DNA: TGTGCCAGCTCACCTTCGTCAGGGGAGCGCGCTTTCTTT
CDR3 protein: CASSPSSGERAFF

D gene: TRBD1
clone size: once
V gene: TRBV5-8
J gene: TRBJ2-7
CDR3 DNA: TGTGCCAGCAGCTTGGTGGACAGGGCTGACGAGCAGTACTTC
CDR3 protein: CASSLVDRADEQYF

D gene: -
clone size: -
V gene: TRBV6-4
J gene: TRBJ2-3
CDR3 DNA: TGTGCCAGCAGTGACCATCGGGTAGCAGGGTCCCCCACAGATACGCAGTATTTT
CDR3 protein: CASSDHRVAGSPTDTQYF

D gene: TRBD1
clone size: -
V gene: TRBV19
J gene: TRBJ2-2
CDR3 DNA: TGTGCCAGTAGTCTGGGGACAGCAGGACTCAGCGGGGAGCTGTTTTTT
CDR3 protein: CASSLGTAGLSGELFF

D gene: TRBD1
clone size: -
V gene: TRBV4-2
J gene: TRBJ2-7
CDR3 DNA: TGTGCCAGCAGCCAAGATGGGGGGGACAGGGGCTACGAGCAGTACTTC
CDR3 protein: CASSQDGGDRGYEQYF

D gene: -
clone size: -
V gene: TRBV28
J gene: TRBJ1-4
CDR3 DNA: TGTGCCAGCAGTTTATTCCAACCAGGGGAAAAACTGTTTTTT
CDR3 protein: CASSLFQPGEKLFF

D gene: -
clone size: -
V gene: TRBV6-6
J gene: TRBJ2-2
CDR3 DNA: TGTGCCAGCAAGCCCCCCTTCGCCGGGGAGCTGTTTTTT
CDR3 protein: CASKPPFAGELFF

D gene: -
clone size: -
V gene: TRBV27
J gene: TRBJ2-4
CDR3 DNA: TGTGCCAGCAGCCCGGGCCTTAGGGGGAACATTCAGTACTTC
CDR3 protein: CASSPGLRGNIQYF

D gene: TRBD2
clone size: -
V gene: TRBV4-1
J gene: TRBJ2-1
CDR3 DNA: TGCGCCAGCAGCCAAGGACTAGCGGGAGGGCCGGGGAATGAGCAGTTCTTC
CDR3 protein: CASSQGLAGGPGNEQFF

D gene: -
clone size: many
V gene: TRBV6-5
J gene: TRBJ2-1
CDR3 DNA: TGTGCCAGCAGTTACAGGACAGATTACAATGAGCAGTTCTTC
CDR3 protein: CASSYRTDYNEQFF

D gene: -
clone size: -
V gene: TRBV18
J gene: TRBJ1-2
CDR3 DNA: TGTGCCAGCTCACCGTCTGCCCCCGGGGCTAACTATGGCTACACCTTC
CDR3 protein: CASSPSAPGANYGYTF

D gene: TRBD1
clone size: -
V gene: TRBV19
J gene: TRBJ1-1
CDR3 DNA: TGTGCCATTACAGGGGGGAACACTGAAGCTTTCTTT
CDR3 protein: CAITGGNTEAFF

D gene: -
clone size: -
V gene: TRBV6-5
J gene: TRBJ1-1
CDR3 DNA: TGTGCCAGCAGCCCCGGGGGATTAGGCACTGAAGCTTTCTTT
CDR3 protein: CASSPGGLGTEAFF

D gene: -
clone size: -
V gene: TRBV5-1
J gene: TRBJ2-2
CDR3 DNA: TGCGCCAGCAGCGTCCAGGGGCCGAACCCCGGGGAGCTGTTTTTT
CDR3 protein: CASSVQGPNPGELFF

D gene: TRBD1
clone size: -
V gene: TRBV7-9
J gene: TRBJ2-4
CDR3 DNA: TGTGCCAGCAGCTGGACACCGGGACAGCCGACCCATGGCATTCAGTACTTC
CDR3 protein: CASSWTPGQPTHGIQYF

D gene: TRBD1
clone size: -
V gene: TRBV6-5
J gene: TRBJ1-3
CDR3 DNA: TGTGCCAGCAGTTACTCGTCCCAGGGGGGCATCACCATATATTTT
CDR3 protein: CASSYSSQGGITIYF

D gene: -
clone size: -
V gene: TRBV9
J gene: TRBJ1-4
CDR3 DNA: TGTGCCAGCAGCGTCGGGGGATCAACTAATGAAAAACTGTTTTTT
CDR3 protein: CASSVGGSTNEKLFF

D gene: -
clone size: once
V gene: TRBV6-6
J gene: TRBJ2-1
CDR3 DNA: TGTGCCAGCAGTTACTCGAGGATTGGAAATGAGCAGTTCTTC
CDR3 protein: CASSYSRIGNEQFF

D gene: -
clone size: -
V gene: TRBV4-1
J gene: TRBJ2-1
CDR3 DNA: TGCGCCAGCAGCCAGCGACAAGATTACAATGAGCAGTTCTTC
CDR3 protein: CASSQRQDYNEQFF

D gene: -
clone size: -
V gene: TRBV28
J gene: TRBJ2-7
CDR3 DNA: TGTGCCAGCAGTGACAGGTCAAGCTCCTACGAGCAGTACTTC
CDR3 protein: CASSDRSSSYEQYF

D gene: -
clone size: -
V gene: TRBV6-1
J gene: TRBJ2-1
CDR3 DNA: TGTGCCAGCAGTGACAGCCTACGGGGGAGCTCCTACAATGAGCAGTTCTTC
CDR3 protein: CASSDSLRGSSYNEQFF

D gene: TRBD2
clone size: -
V gene: TRBV6-5
J gene: TRBJ2-7
CDR3 DNA: TGTGCCACAGGGACTACCCCCTACGAGCAGTACTTC
CDR3 protein: CATGTTPYEQYF

D gene: -
clone size: few
V gene: TRBV7-8
J gene: TRBJ2-3
CDR3 DNA: TGTGCCAGCAGCTTAGCGTCTTTCGGCACTAGCATCACAGATACGCAGTATTTT
CDR3 protein: CASSLASFGTSITDTQYF

D gene: TRBD1
clone size: -
V gene: TRBV7-9
J gene: TRBJ2-3
CDR3 DNA: TGTGCCAGCAGCCGCCTCCGACAGGGGAGTACAGATACGCAGTATTTT
CDR3 protein: CASSRLRQGSTDTQYF

D gene: TRBD2
clone size: -
V gene: TRBV28
J gene: TRBJ2-1
CDR3 DNA: TGTGCCAGCAGTCAACTAGCGGGAGTTTACAATGAGCAGTTCTTC
CDR3 protein: CASSQLAGVYNEQFF

D gene: TRBD2
clone size: -
V gene: TRBV10-3
J gene: TRBJ2-3
CDR3 DNA: TGTGCCACCACAGGCCCAGCGGGGCTCACAGATACGCAGTATTTT
CDR3 protein: CATTGPAGLTDTQYF

D gene: -
clone size: medium-sized
V gene: TRBV6-4
J gene: TRBJ1-1
CDR3 DNA: TGTGCCAGCAGTGACAGGGGGAACACTGAAGCTTTCTTT
CDR3 protein: CASSDRGNTEAFF

D gene: -
clone size: -
V gene: TRBV19
J gene: TRBJ2-1
CDR3 DNA: TGTGCCAGTAGTACCGAGGGTGGACCCTACAATGAGCAGTTCTTC
CDR3 protein: CASSTEGGPYNEQFF

D gene: TRBD1
clone size: -
V gene: TRBV5-6
J gene: TRBJ1-2
CDR3 DNA: TGTGCCAGCAGTCACCGGGACAGTGGGAAAACCTTC
CDR3 protein: CASSHRDSGKTF

D gene: TRBD2
clone size: few
V gene: TRBV6-5
J gene: TRBJ2-1
CDR3 DNA: TGTGCCAGCAGTTACACGGGACTAGGGGCCCCTAATGAGCAGTTCTTC
CDR3 protein: CASSYTGLGAPNEQFF

D gene: -
clone size: -
V gene: TRBV19
J gene: TRBJ1-2
CDR3 DNA: TGTGCCAGTAGTTCTCGACAGAAGATTGACTATGGCTACACCTTC
CDR3 protein: CASSSRQKIDYGYTF

D gene: -
clone size: once
V gene: TRBV5-1
J gene: TRBJ1-4
CDR3 DNA: TGCGCCAGCAGCGGGGAGGGGGTTCGGCACAGCGGAGAAAAACTGTTTTTT
CDR3 protein: CASSGEGVRHSGEKLFF

D gene: TRBD1
clone size: -
V gene: TRBV6-5
J gene: TRBJ2-7
CDR3 DNA: TGTGCCAGCAGTTACGGGTCCCCAGGGGGCTCCTACGAGCAGTACTTC
CDR3 protein: CASSYGSPGGSYEQYF

D gene: TRBD1
clone size: -
V gene: TRBV2
J gene: TRBJ1-6
CDR3 DNA: TGTGCCAGCAGTGTGCGACAGGGACGCTCACCCCTCCACTTT
CDR3 protein: CASSVRQGRSPLHF

D gene: -
clone size: once
V gene: TRBV27
J gene: TRBJ2-1
CDR3 DNA: TGTGCCAGCAGTTTATGGGGCGGGGAGTGGCAGTTCTTC
CDR3 protein: CASSLWGGEWQFF

D gene: -
clone size: -
V gene: TRBV5-1
J gene: TRBJ2-2
CDR3 DNA: TGCGCCAGCAGGGAGGCCGGGGAGCTGTTTTTT
CDR3 protein: CASREAGELFF